What follows are 15 T cell receptor beta chains derived from one specimen sequenced in a study of Ad26.COV2.S vaccination and SARS-CoV-2 variants. Sample treatment: 15 to 20 received Ad26.COV2.S at low or high dose, single or two shots; roughly five received placebo; per-sample allocation not given. After the first vaccine or placebo injection, samples were drawn on day 63. Method: immunoSEQ multiplex PCR; TCRdb's copy keeps in-frame clones and lacks some. This sample has some 640,000 clones; around 89% occur once, and the top ten carry about 1.5%. The sample in question was peripheral blood, obtained in a trial of Ad26.COV2.S vaccine versus placebo. These receptors originate from a person between 18 and 65 years old who received the Ad26.COV2.S COVID-19 vaccine or a placebo.

Turning to this clone: This specimen includes other DNA sequences encoding the same CDR3. The rearrangement uses TRBV5-4 and TRBJ1-2; D is possibly TRBD1 (6 bases). Trimming removed 0 bases at V and 2 bases at J, with 11 bases between. Germline CDR1 is SGHNT and CDR2 is YYREEE (reference sequence). This CDR3 has 15 residues. The CDR3 coding sequence is TGTGCCAGCAGCTTGGGAGGGGGAAACAACTATGGCTACACCTTC. Protein: CASSLGGGNNYGYTF.

The chain recombines TRBV7-3 with TRBJ2-3; 7 nucleotides align to TRBD2. Germline loops: CDR1 SGHTA, CDR2 FQGTGA. V shed 0 bases and J 4 bases; nucleotides not matched to a gene: 7. The CDR3 loop spans 16 amino acids. As DNA, the CDR3 is TGTGCCAGCAGCTTAACGCGGGCTAGCGGCCCAGATACGCAGTATTTT. This sequence encodes CASSLTRASGPDTQYF.

The V and J genes are TRBV21-1 and TRBJ2-1; TRBD2, the table's D call, lacks a check against the DNA. TRBV21-1 is designated a pseudogene. This CDR3 contains 16 residues. The CDR3, as DNA: TGTGCCAGCAGCAAAGGGCTGGAGGGTATGAGCAATGAGCAGTTCTTC. It yields the protein CASSKGLEGMSNEQFF.

The CDR3 DNA sequence: TGTGCCAGCAGCTCAAGAGACGGTAGCTCCTACAATGAGCAGTTCTTC. The encoded protein is CASSSRDGSSYNEQFF. This chain joins TRBV11-3 and TRBJ2-1; D gene unclear. The CDR3 is 16 residues long. CDR1 and CDR2 (germline): SGHNT, YENEEA. The V end was cut by 4 bases, the J end by 0 bases, with 13 bases between. Full variable domain (outside the CDR3, taken from reference TRBV11-3 and TRBJ2-1): EAGVVQSPRYKIIEKKQPVAFWCNPISGHNTLYWYLQNLGQGPELLIRYENEEAVDDSQLPKDRFSAERLKGVDSTLKIQPAELGDSAVYLCASSSRDGSSYNEQFFGPGTRLTVL.

This sequence joins TRBV6-6 and TRBJ1-2; possibly TRBD1 for D (6 bases). The germline gives CDR1 MNHNY, CDR2 SVGAGI (reference sequence). With 8 bases removed from V and 6 bases from J, the gap between germline ends came to 31 bases. This CDR3 region has 18 residues. Here the CDR3 reads CASCQLMVGRGSGDGYTF. For the CDR3, the DNA is TGTGCCAGCTGTCAGTTAATGGTGGGAAGGGGGTCAGGGGATGGCTACACCTTC.

With regard to this clone: Other DNA sequences of this sample code for an identical CDR3. The chain employs TRBV2 and TRBJ2-1; no definite D call. V lost 4 bases and J 0 bases, leaving 7 bases between the germline ends. The CDR3 length is 14 residues. Germline V gene sequence: CDR1 SNHLY, CDR2 FYNNEI. The CDR3 reads CASSAISSYNEQFF. The DNA of the CDR3 is TGTGCCAGCAGTGCTATCTCCTCCTACAATGAGCAGTTCTTC.

A note on this clone: Other nucleotide sequences in the sample specify the same CDR3. V is TRBV4-3 and J is TRBJ2-7, with 13 bases aligning to TRBD2. CDR1 and CDR2 (germline): LGHNA, YSLEER. The CDR3 length is 15 residues. With 6 bases clipped from V and 2 bases from J, the junction kept 4 bases outside the gene matches. The CDR3, as DNA: TGCGCCAGCAGTCAACTAGCGGGGGGGACCTACGAGCAGTACTTC. Amino acids: CASSQLAGGTYEQYF.

This clone appeared once. This chain links TRBV15 with TRBJ2-3; D could derive from TRBD1 or TRBD2 (5 bases each). V lost 0 bases and J lost 10, with 14 bases in between. The germline gives CDR1 LNHNV, CDR2 YYDKDF (reference sequence). CDR3 length equals 14 residues. The CDR3 bases are TGTGCCACCAGCAGAGATCCCGGGGCTGGGGCGCAGTATTTT. Protein: CATSRDPGAGAQYF.

The gene calls are TRBV4-2 and TRBJ1-2, with D tentatively TRBD1 (5 bases). The CDR3 totals 14 residues. Deletions cut 0 bases from V and 8 bases from J, with 13 bases between. Germline values: CDR1 LGHNA, CDR2 YNFKEQ. CDR3 in DNA: TGTGCCAGCAGCCAAGATATGGGGGTTCGAGGCTACACCTTC. Protein product: CASSQDMGVRGYTF.

V is TRBV4-3 and J is TRBJ1-1, with 9 bases aligning to TRBD1. V shed 0 bases and J 3 bases; nucleotides not matched to a gene: 2. The CDR3 loop spans 15 amino acids. Per the germline V gene, CDR1 is LGHNA and CDR2 is YSLEER. This CDR3 reads CASSQDWTGDTEAFF. In DNA, the CDR3 is TGCGCCAGCAGCCAAGATTGGACAGGGGACACTGAAGCTTTCTTT.

The V and J genes are TRBV2 and TRBJ1-6; D is perhaps TRBD1 (5 bases). Trimming took 4 bases from V and 9 from J, leaving 10 bases between them. Germline lookup yields CDR1 SNHLY and CDR2 FYNNEI. This CDR3 is built from 13 residues. The CDR3 DNA sequence: TGTGCCAGCAGTGGGGGGTTGATTTCACCCCTCCACTTT. This encodes CASSGGLISPLHF.

The chain is built from TRBV4-3 and TRBJ1-2, with unresolved D. V was clipped by 0 bases and J by 3 bases, with 8 bases between them. The V gene's germline CDR1 is LGHNA and CDR2 YSLEER. The CDR3 is made up of 14 amino acids. The CDR3: CASSQERDDYGYTF. Written as DNA, the CDR3 is TGCGCCAGCAGCCAAGAGAGGGATGACTATGGCTACACCTTC.

The genes are TRBV5-1 and TRBJ1-2, with unresolved D. Germline V lookup: CDR1 SGHRS, CDR2 YFSETQ. The CDR3 extends over 13 amino acids. V was clipped by 3 bases and J by 2 bases, with 8 bases between them. The CDR3 protein is CASSSGMNYGYTF. The CDR3 DNA is TGCGCCAGCAGCTCGGGGATGAACTATGGCTACACCTTC.

The CDR3 spells CASSFRGTGDEQYF. The CDR3 DNA is TGTGCCAGCAGCTTCAGGGGGACTGGGGACGAGCAGTACTTC. This sequence joins TRBV7-9 and TRBJ2-7, with TRBD1 as a possible D gene (7 bases). The CDR3 runs to 14 residues. V was clipped by 3 bases and J by 5 bases, with 14 bases between them. Germline V gene data show CDR1 as SEHNR and CDR2 as FQNEAQ (reference sequence).

This rearrangement joins TRBV15 to TRBJ2-1; D unresolved. V was pared by 0 bases and J by 5 bases, with 8 bases between. The CDR3 is 14 amino acids. Germline CDR1 and CDR2: LNHNV and YYDKDF (reference sequence). The CDR3 is CATSRDLGNNEQFF. The DNA of the CDR3 is TGTGCCACCAGCAGAGATCTAGGAAACAATGAGCAGTTCTTC.